This T cell receptor (beta chain) appears in the sequencing data of a study of Ad26.COV2.S vaccination and SARS-CoV-2 variants. Whole-study findings and limits: Greater spike-specific TCR breadth was seen in vaccine recipients than in placebo recipients. TCR breadth and depth analyses may have underestimated total T cell responses.

Repertoires were generated with immunoSEQ multiplex PCR, while TCRdb's copy carries only in-frame clones and drops some. Of 320,000 or so clones listed, 85% to 90% were seen once; the top ten hold about 5%. The trim removed 4 bases at V and 0 bases at J, leaving 3 bases unmatched. This CDR3 has 15 amino acids. The germline CDR1 and CDR2 sequences are SEHNR and FQNEAQ (reference sequence). This sample's treatment: some 19 received Ad26.COV2.S at low or high dose, single or two shots; 5 received placebo; per-sample allocation not given. The study sampled participants on day 63 after the first vaccine or placebo injection. Comment on this clone: Its target is unknown.

The specimen comprised peripheral blood, sampled in a trial of Ad26.COV2.S vaccine versus placebo. The chain joins TRBV7-9 to TRBJ2-1, with 7 positions matching TRBD1. This clonotype was sampled from a person between 18 and 60 years old who received the Ad26.COV2.S COVID-19 vaccine or a placebo. This chain's CDR3 is CASSSTGLSYNEQFF. The CDR3 DNA reads TGTGCCAGCAGCTCGACAGGGCTCTCCTACAATGAGCAGTTCTTC. Variable domain in full (rest from reference TRBV7-9 and TRBJ2-1): DTGVSQNPRHKITKRGQNVTFRCDPISEHNRLYWYRQTLGQGPEFLTYFQNEAQLEKSRLLSDRFSAERPKGSFSTLEIQRTEQGDSAMYLCASSSTGLSYNEQFFGPGTRLTVL.